This paragraph covers one T cell receptor (beta chain) sequence. This clonotype appeared many times. No cognate antigen has been identified for it. Per-base qualities were not stored, and no clone one base away is much larger. These data originate in a study of post-analysis software for immune sequencing data (dated by TCRdb to 2014 to 2015). Notes on the research overall: Relapsing-remitting, secondary progressive and progressive-relapsing multiple sclerosis were recorded as disease courses, and subtype annotation was lacking for some patients. The patient repertoires were compared against approximately eleven previously published healthy control repertoires obtained from donors aged about 6 to 27 years. A subset of samples was prepared in parallel using single-end sample barcoding, then pooled and co-amplified after Illumina adapter ligation. The research as a whole found: Direct clustering with F measure revealed strong co-clustering of samples prepared in the same batch, which led to a batch-effect correction. Significantly higher frequencies in patients than in controls were found for about 5 TRBV segments, including TRBV5-6, TRBV5-1 and TRBV20-1. Significantly lower normalized Chao1 diversity was found in multiple sclerosis patients than in controls, suggesting substantial peripheral T-cell clonal expansion. The control group was slightly older than the multiple sclerosis patient group.

To demonstrate the VDJtools post-analysis software, the study profiled TCR beta repertoires from the peripheral blood of approximately twelve young patients with multiple sclerosis. The multiple sclerosis patients were children and adolescents ranging in age from roughly 6 to 16 years. The method was PCR. Sequencer: Illumina HiSeq 2500. To reduce PCR and sequencing biases, unique molecular identifiers were incorporated into the TCR beta cDNA libraries. Approximately 500,000 cDNA molecules were obtained for every 1 to 10 million input T cells, so each molecule roughly corresponded to one T cell. The patient libraries were prepared and sequenced with the same protocol used for the earlier healthy control dataset. Within a given batch, samples were prepared together, multiplexed and sequenced on the same HiSeq lane. The original methods were these. Raw barcoded reads were processed with MIGEC, discarding single-read molecular identifier groups before consensus assembly and CDR3 extraction. VDJtools was used for post-analysis of the clonotype tables, with diversity normalized by down-sampling every dataset to the smallest sample size. Repertoire overlap clustering matched CDR3 amino acid but not nucleotide sequences to correct batch-related cross-sample contamination. The public reads were reanalyzed by TCRdb: fastp trimming at Q25, MiXCR alignment, in-frame beta chains only. Identical CDR3 protein sequences are pooled into one entry, listed with their most common genes and DNA. The V and J calls and clone size come from TCRdb's table, not from the authors' own analysis. The sample table holds about 540,000 distinct CDR3 sequences, of which around 36% were seen once. The top ten constitute around 5.9% of the sample.

The trim is 0 bases for V and 1 base for J, with a gap of 8 bases between the germline ends. From cysteine to phenylalanine, the CDR3 is 15 amino acids long. Just the 45-base CDR3 DNA is kept, in frame starting at base 1. The germline V gene sets CDR1 to SGHDT and CDR2 to YYEEEE. The sequenced material came from blood. This receptor was identified in a girl younger than 18 with multiple sclerosis. The V and J genes are TRBV5-6 and TRBJ2-1; too little of a D gene remains to name it. In nucleotides, the sequence is TGTGCCAGCAGCTTGGGTCCATCTTCCTACAATGAGCAGTTCTTC. This yields the protein CASSLGPSSYNEQFF.